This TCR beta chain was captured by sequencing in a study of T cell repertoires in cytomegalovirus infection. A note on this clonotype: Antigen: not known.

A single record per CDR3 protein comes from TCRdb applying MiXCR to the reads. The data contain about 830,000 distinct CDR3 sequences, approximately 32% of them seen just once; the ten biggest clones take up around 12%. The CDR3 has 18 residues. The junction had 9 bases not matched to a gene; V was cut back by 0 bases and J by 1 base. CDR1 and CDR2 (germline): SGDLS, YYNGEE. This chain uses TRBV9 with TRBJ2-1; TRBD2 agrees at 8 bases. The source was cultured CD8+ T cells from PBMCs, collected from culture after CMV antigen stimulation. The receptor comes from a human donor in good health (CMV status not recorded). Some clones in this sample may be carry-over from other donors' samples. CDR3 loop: CASSVVAGGLPSYNEQFF. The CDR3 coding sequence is TGTGCCAGCAGCGTAGTGGCGGGGGGCCTCCCGTCCTACAATGAGCAGTTCTTC.